These 5 T cell receptor beta chains originate from one sample sequenced in a study of blood T cell repertoires in COVID-19. Some clones are missing from TCRdb's copy, which holds only in-frame ones; the method was immunoSEQ multiplex PCR. This table holds nearly 200,000 clones, approximately 85% found once. Sample: peripheral blood. The receptor source for this set is a woman aged 70 to 79 with active or convalescent COVID-19.

The chain couples TRBV28 to TRBJ1-1; D is undetermined. CDR1 and CDR2 from the germline V gene are MDHEN and SYDVKM. CDR3 length: 14 amino acids. V lost 7 bases and J 1 base, leaving 13 bases between the germline ends. The CDR3 protein is CASTFRGGNTEAFF. CDR3 in DNA: TGTGCCAGCACCTTTCGGGGAGGGAACACTGAAGCTTTCTTT.

The rearrangement joins TRBV21-1 to TRBJ2-3; the DNA was not compared with TRBD2, the D call given in the table. TRBV21-1 represents a pseudogene. The CDR3 runs to 14 residues. The CDR3 loop reads CASTSRESTDTQYF. CDR3 DNA: TGTGCCAGCACCAGCCGGGAGAGCACAGATACGCAGTATTTT.

V gene TRBV6-2 or TRBV6-3 combines with J gene TRBJ2-7; 10 bases match TRBD1. Germline lookup yields CDR1 MNHEY and CDR2 SVGEGT. Trimming cost V 5 bases and J 2 bases; bases outside gene matches: 6. The CDR3 covers 15 residues. CDR3 amino acids: CASSRGQGNPYEQYF. For the CDR3, the DNA is TGTGCCAGCAGTAGGGGACAGGGGAACCCCTACGAGCAGTACTTC.

The rearrangement joins TRBV29-1 to TRBJ2-2; D call uncertain. CDR1 and CDR2 (germline): SQVTM, ANQGSEA. The CDR3 is 12 residues long. V shed 7 bases and J shed 2 bases, with 8 bases lying between them. The CDR3 bases are TGCAGCGCCACTCCTAACACCGGGGAGCTGTTTTTT. Protein product: CSATPNTGELFF.

The V gene is TRBV5-1, the J gene TRBJ1-1, with 8 bases matching TRBD1. Germline assignment: CDR1 SGHRS and CDR2 YFSETQ. V dropped 5 bases and J dropped 0; count of bases not matched to a gene: 3. This CDR3 spans 14 amino acids. Here the CDR3 DNA reads TGCGCCAGCAGAAGGACAGGGATGAACACTGAAGCTTTCTTT. It is translated as CASRRTGMNTEAFF.